The 32 T cell receptor beta chains below come from one sample, sequenced in a study of shared clonotypes between healthy human individuals. Sequencing was performed with immunoSEQ multiplex PCR; in TCRdb, only in-frame clones are kept and a portion is missing. The table shows about 380,000 clones, with roughly 96% occurring only once. The sample taken for sequencing was memory CD8+ T cells sorted from blood. As to subset: CD45RO+ cells pooled with CCR7-negative TemRA cells. These receptors came from a man between 25 and 39 years old in good health.

V is TRBV4-2 and J is TRBJ2-5, with D possibly being TRBD1 (5 bases). Deletions cut 0 bases from V and 5 bases from J, with 16 bases between. In germline, CDR1 is LGHNA, CDR2 YNFKEQ. The CDR3 has 16 amino acids. CDR3: CASSQEVAGAGETQYF. The CDR3 nucleotides are TGTGCCAGCAGCCAAGAAGTAGCCGGAGCAGGGGAGACCCAGTACTTC.

This chain uses TRBV30 with TRBJ2-1; D remains unclear. CDR3 length equals 12 residues. Germline lookup yields CDR1 GTSNPN and CDR2 SVGIG (reference sequence). Trimming took 2 bases from V and 7 from J, leaving 9 bases between them. CDR3 in amino acids: CAWSPVGNEQFF. The CDR3 bases are TGTGCCTGGAGTCCCGTCGGGAATGAGCAGTTCTTC.

This rearrangement joins TRBV10-3 to TRBJ1-6; TRBD1 might be the D (6 bases). This CDR3 is built from 13 residues. Germline V gene lookup returns CDR1 ENHRY and CDR2 SYGVKD. V lost 7 bases to trimming and J lost 5 bases, with 9 bases between them. The CDR3 DNA reads TGTGCCATCACCAGGGACAATAATTCACCCCTCCACTTT. This gives the protein CAITRDNNSPLHF.

This sequence joins TRBV6-1 and TRBJ1-5, with 9 positions matching TRBD1. This CDR3 region has 15 residues. V was pared by 6 bases and J by 6 bases, with 9 bases of the junction left unmatched. The germline CDR1 and CDR2 sequences are MNHNS and SASEGT. The CDR3: CASRFWGQGVQPQHF. CDR3 in DNA: TGTGCCAGCAGATTCTGGGGACAGGGAGTTCAGCCCCAGCATTTT.

V is TRBV29-1 and J is TRBJ1-2; D unresolved. There are 15 residues in the CDR3. CDR1 is SQVTM and CDR2 is ANQGSEA in the germline V gene. Trimming took 5 bases from V and 0 from J, leaving 16 bases between them. The CDR3 sequence is CSVRTAANPNYGYTF. The DNA for the CDR3 is TGCAGCGTTAGGACGGCGGCGAACCCTAACTATGGCTACACCTTC. Combining the CDR3 with reference TRBV29-1 and TRBJ1-2 gives the whole variable domain SAVISQKPSRDICQRGTSLTIQCQVDSQVTMMFWYRQQPGQSLTLIATANQGSEATYESGFVIDKFPISRPNLTFSTLTVSNMSPEDSSIYLCSVRTAANPNYGYTFGSGTRLTVV.

The chain carries TRBV7-9 and TRBJ2-5, with 12 nucleotides matching TRBD2. Losses at the gene ends were 4 bases for V and 0 bases for J; bases not matched to a gene: 0. The CDR3 covers 15 residues. From germline, CDR1 is SEHNR and CDR2 FQNEAQ (reference sequence). CDR3: CASSWTSGDQETQYF. As DNA, the CDR3 is TGTGCCAGCAGCTGGACTAGCGGGGACCAAGAGACCCAGTACTTC.

The rearrangement joins TRBV18 to TRBJ2-1; maybe TRBD1 (6 bases). The germline V and J ends were trimmed by 3 bases and 2 bases, with 11 bases remaining between them. This CDR3 contains 15 residues. Per germline, CDR1 KGHSH and CDR2 LQKENI. The CDR3, as DNA: TGTGCCAGCTCACCGAGGCGGACAGCCTACAATGAGCAGTTCTTC. This sequence encodes CASSPRRTAYNEQFF.

The J gene is TRBJ1-4, the V gene TRBV28; D is uncertain. This CDR3 comprises 16 residues. Trimming removed 6 bases from V and 0 bases from J, with 14 bases in between. Germline values: CDR1 MDHEN, CDR2 SYDVKM. The CDR3 here is CASSSLGLATNEKLFF. The CDR3 nucleotides are TGTGCCAGCAGCTCCCTTGGCCTTGCAACTAATGAAAAACTGTTTTTT.

V usage is TRBV10-3 and J usage is TRBJ1-2, with 9 bases fitting TRBD1. The germline CDR1 and CDR2 sequences are ENHRY and SYGVKD. The CDR3 extends over 14 amino acids. V shed 6 bases and J 2 bases; nucleotides not matched to a gene: 4. CDR3 residues: CAISPTGGNYGYTF. DNA for the CDR3: TGTGCCATCAGCCCAACAGGGGGCAACTATGGCTACACCTTC.

The chain links TRBV5-1 to TRBJ1-2; perhaps TRBD1 as D (6 bases). Germline lookup yields CDR1 SGHRS and CDR2 YFSETQ. The CDR3 length is 14 residues. Deletions cut 1 base from V and 4 bases from J, with 11 bases between. CDR3 loop: CASSLSQGPYGYTF. CDR3 DNA sequence: TGCGCCAGCAGCTTGTCCCAGGGGCCCTATGGCTACACCTTC.

V usage is TRBV4-1 and J usage is TRBJ2-7; D uncertain. The CDR3 runs 13 residues. The germline V and J ends were trimmed by 0 bases and 4 bases, with 7 bases remaining between them. CDR1 MGHRA and CDR2 YSYEKL come from the germline V gene. CDR3 bases: TGCGCCAGCAGCCAAGAGAACGGGTACGAGCAGTACTTC. It codes for CASSQENGYEQYF.

The chain links TRBV6-1 to TRBJ1-1; weak D call: TRBD1 (5 bases). The germline V and J ends were trimmed by 7 bases and 4 bases, with 19 bases remaining between them. This CDR3 comprises 15 residues. The germline gives CDR1 MNHNS, CDR2 SASEGT. The CDR3 protein is CASKAGYTAGTEAFF. The CDR3 DNA follows: TGTGCCAGCAAGGCAGGGTACACAGCAGGCACTGAAGCTTTCTTT.

V and J are TRBV28 and TRBJ2-6; TRBD1 matches 8 bases. CDR1 and CDR2 from the germline V gene are MDHEN and SYDVKM. The CDR3 totals 18 residues. V shed 5 bases and J 1 base; nucleotides not matched to a gene: 10. The CDR3 sequence is CASSTYPQGASGANVLTF. In nucleotides, the CDR3 is TGTGCCAGCAGTACATACCCCCAGGGGGCGTCTGGGGCCAACGTCCTGACTTTC. Full variable domain (missing parts from reference TRBV28 and TRBJ2-6): DVKVTQSSRYLVKRTGEKVFLECVQDMDHENMFWYRQDPGLGLRLIYFSYDVKMKEKGDIPEGYSVSREKKERFSLILESASTNQTSMYLCASSTYPQGASGANVLTFGAGSRLTVL.

V gene TRBV11-2 combines with J gene TRBJ1-1, with no clear D. V lost 1 base and J lost 4, with 13 bases in between. Per germline, CDR1 SGHAT and CDR2 FQNNGV. CDR3 length equals 15 residues. The CDR3 sequence is CASSLVGGLSTEAFF. In DNA, the CDR3 is TGTGCCAGCAGCTTAGTCGGAGGGTTGAGCACTGAAGCTTTCTTT.

The chain joins TRBV19 to TRBJ1-2; D possibly corresponds to TRBD1 (5 bases). The V end was cut by 7 bases, the J end by 5 bases, with 11 bases between. In germline, CDR1 is LNHDA, CDR2 SQIVND (reference sequence). CDR3 length: 12 residues. CDR3 nucleotide sequence: TGTGCCAGTACGCGAGAGGGGTATGGCTACACCTTC. Its translation is CASTREGYGYTF.

This chain connects TRBV2 to TRBJ1-1; no reliable D call. The V end lost 11 bases, the J end lost 4 bases, and 20 bases lay between the germline ends. Germline loops: CDR1 SNHLY, CDR2 FYNNEI. This CDR3 spans 14 amino acids. The CDR3 region has the DNA TGTGCCCTAAAGAGGTCCAGTGGGGTCACTGAAGCTTTCTTT. Protein product: CALKRSSGVTEAFF. The variable domain in full, with the rest retrieved from reference TRBV2 and TRBJ1-1, is EPEVTQTPSHQVTQMGQEVILRCVPISNHLYFYWYRQILGQKVEFLVSFYNNEISEKSEIFDDQFSVERPDGSNFTLKIRSTKLEDSAMYFCALKRSSGVTEAFFGQGTRLTVV.

V and J are TRBV6-4 and TRBJ2-4, with D uncertain. Trimming stripped 6 bases from V and 0 bases from J, with 15 bases between. Germline V gene data show CDR1 as MRHNA and CDR2 as SNTAGT. This CDR3 spans 16 amino acids. The DNA of the CDR3 is TGTGCCAGCAGCTCTATCGGGCTGGTAGCCAAAAACATTCAGTACTTC. It codes for CASSSIGLVAKNIQYF.

This chain joins TRBV27 and TRBJ2-3; D might be TRBD2 (5 bases). V shed 3 bases and J shed 0 bases, with 10 bases lying between them. Germline loops: CDR1 MNHEY, CDR2 SMNVEV (reference sequence). The CDR3 extends over 15 amino acids. DNA for the CDR3: TGTGCCAGCAGTTTGAGGGCAACTAGCACAGATACGCAGTATTTT. It is translated as CASSLRATSTDTQYF.

The rearrangement joins TRBV2 to TRBJ2-7; D may correspond to TRBD1 or TRBD2 (5 bases each). This CDR3 is 13 amino acids long. V was trimmed by 8 bases and J by 6 bases, leaving 17 bases between them. Per the germline V gene, CDR1 is SNHLY and CDR2 is FYNNEI. DNA of the CDR3: TGTGCCAGCTGTCGGGGCCTGGGGAGCGAGCAGTACTTC. The encoded protein is CASCRGLGSEQYF.

The chain joins TRBV4-2 to TRBJ2-7; no clear D. The V end was cut by 2 bases, the J end by 2 bases, with 16 bases between. Germline loops: CDR1 LGHNA, CDR2 YNFKEQ. This CDR3 has 16 amino acids. CDR3 in amino acids: CASSQNRWTGTYEQYF. In DNA form, the CDR3 reads TGTGCCAGCAGCCAAAATAGGTGGACGGGTACCTACGAGCAGTACTTC.

V gene TRBV7-2 combines with J gene TRBJ2-3; D is possibly TRBD2 (5 bases). V was clipped by 2 bases and J by 5 bases, with 17 bases between them. The germline V gene encodes CDR1 SGHTA and CDR2 FQGNSA. The CDR3 loop spans 16 amino acids. The CDR3 DNA reads as TGTGCCAGCAGCTTATTAGGAACTAGAACGGGAGATACGCAGTATTTT. This sequence encodes CASSLLGTRTGDTQYF.

V is TRBV7-3 and J is TRBJ2-7, with 8 positions matching TRBD2. Germline-derived CDR1 and CDR2 are SGHTA and FQGTGA. V was pared by 2 bases and J by 3 bases, with 3 bases of the junction left unmatched. This CDR3 has 14 amino acids. The CDR3 coding sequence is TGTGCCAGCAGCTTATCGGGGACTAGCTACGAGCAGTACTTC. Encoded protein: CASSLSGTSYEQYF.

V is TRBV13 and J is TRBJ1-1; possibly TRBD1 for D (5 bases). The V end was cut by 3 bases, the J end by 6 bases, with 8 bases between. The CDR3 contains 12 residues. Per germline, CDR1 PRHDT and CDR2 FYEKMQ (reference sequence). This chain's CDR3 is CASSFRESEAFF. The CDR3 DNA reads TGTGCCAGCAGCTTCAGGGAATCTGAAGCTTTCTTT.

The chain is built from TRBV14 and TRBJ1-2; a weak D match, TRBD1 (5 bases). The CDR3 consists of 13 residues. V lost 0 bases, J lost 4 bases, and 6 bases lay in between. Germline V lookup: CDR1 SGHDN, CDR2 FVKESK. In DNA, the CDR3 is TGTGCCAGCAGCCAAGAGACAGCCTATGGCTACACCTTC. This translates into CASSQETAYGYTF. The full variable domain, its missing parts supplied by reference TRBV14 and TRBJ1-2, is EAGVTQFPSHSVIEKGQTVTLRCDPISGHDNLYWYRRVMGKEIKFLLHFVKESKQDESGMPNNRFLAERTGGTYSTLKVQPAELEDSGVYFCASSQETAYGYTFGSGTRLTVV.

This chain connects TRBV10-3 to TRBJ1-4; D is perhaps TRBD1 (6 bases). The germline gives CDR1 ENHRY, CDR2 SYGVKD. V was pared by 7 bases and J by 8 bases, with 14 bases between. The CDR3 has 13 residues. The CDR3 DNA follows: TGTGCCATCACGGGGGGCCCCGGGGAAAAACTGTTTTTT. As protein: CAITGGPGEKLFF.

The V call is TRBV7-9, the J call TRBJ2-3; 8 nucleotides align to TRBD1. This CDR3 has 16 amino acids. CDR1 and CDR2 (germline): SEHNR, FQNEAQ (reference sequence). Trimming at V came to 2 bases and at J to 1 base, leaving 5 bases not matched to a gene. CDR3 coding DNA: TGTGCCAGCAGCTTAAGTCCGGGACAGGGCACAGATACGCAGTATTTT. Its protein is CASSLSPGQGTDTQYF.

V gene TRBV19 combines with J gene TRBJ1-5; the D gene is possibly TRBD1 (5 bases). The V gene lost 5 bases and the J gene lost 3 bases, with 11 bases spanning the gap. The length of the CDR3 is 14 residues. Germline V gene lookup returns CDR1 LNHDA and CDR2 SQIVND (reference sequence). This CDR3 reads CASSARGSNQPQHF. In DNA, the CDR3 is TGTGCCAGTAGTGCCCGGGGCTCCAATCAGCCCCAGCATTTT.

The CDR3 DNA follows: TGTGCCAGCAGTTCCCGGCGGGTCGCAGATACGCAGTATTTT. Protein: CASSSRRVADTQYF. V and J are TRBV2 and TRBJ2-3, with D possibly TRBD2 on 5 matching bases. Germline loops: CDR1 SNHLY, CDR2 FYNNEI. The CDR3 covers 14 residues. Trimming removed 5 bases from V and 4 bases from J, with 13 bases in between.

A remark on this clone: Distinct nucleotide sequences in the sample also encode this CDR3. The genes are TRBV27 and TRBJ1-5; D is undetermined. Deletions cut 3 bases from V and 4 bases from J, with 10 bases between. CDR1 and CDR2 from the germline V gene are MNHEY and SMNVEV (reference sequence). This CDR3 spans 14 amino acids. Here the CDR3 reads CASSLSGGNQPQHF. As DNA, the CDR3 is TGTGCCAGCAGTTTGAGTGGAGGGAATCAGCCCCAGCATTTT.

The table lists this clone with a count of one. CDR3 DNA: TGTGCCAGCAGTTTTGCCGGGACCCTCGCTTACGAGCAGTACTTC. Its protein is CASSFAGTLAYEQYF. This sequence joins TRBV28 and TRBJ2-7; D assignment may be TRBD1 or TRBD2 (5 bases each). Germline CDR1 MDHEN, CDR2 SYDVKM. The CDR3 covers 15 residues. Trimming took 3 bases from V and 4 from J, leaving 16 bases between them.

The CDR3 reads CASSEVDTDTQYF. The DNA for the CDR3 is TGTGCCAGCAGTGAAGTAGACACAGATACGCAGTATTTT. V and J are TRBV6-1 and TRBJ2-3; D is uncertain. CDR3 length: 13 amino acids. Germline CDR1 and CDR2: MNHNS and SASEGT. Trimming removed 1 base from V and 2 bases from J, with 4 bases in between.

V and J are TRBV27 and TRBJ2-1; a weak D match, TRBD2 (6 bases). CDR3 length: 15 amino acids. V was cut by 3 bases and J by 0 bases, with 9 bases left in between. Germline CDR1 and CDR2: MNHEY and SMNVEV (reference sequence). In DNA, the CDR3 is TGTGCCAGCAGTTTGGGCGGGAACTCCTACAATGAGCAGTTCTTC. As protein: CASSLGGNSYNEQFF.